Below, one T cell receptor (beta chain) is given with its context. Which antigen it targets is not known. No much larger clonotype is one base removed from it; base qualities were not supplied. The TCR beta CDR3 regions were amplified from the RNA transcripts. A first-round RT-PCR of the TCR CDR3 used the HTBI primer set with the Qiagen OneStep RT-PCR kit. The libraries were constructed in a second round of multiplex PCR and then size-selected and purified. Sequencing of the libraries was done on an Illumina HiSeq2000 using paired-end 100 bp reads. The original methods were these. SOAPnuke was used to process the raw data, throwing out any read that contained adapters or uncalled bases, had a mean Phred below 15, or lacked an exact constant-primer or identifier match. High-quality paired reads were merged using COPE v1.2.5, and each unique nucleotide sequence was defined as a clonotype. MiTCR v1.1 was used to align the clonotypes against IMGT TRBV, TRBD and TRBJ reference segments. The analysis included only V-J combinations with a frequency above 0.0001, which together covered around 99% of the repertoires. A TCS score was defined as the ratio of F50 (clonal expansion) to E x V (chaos), with BLOSUM62-based TCRdist applied between CDR3 peptides within each V-J. Welch's t-statistics and random forest reduced fewer than 550 V-J features to 13, which were used in a naive Bayes classifier (R e1071). Through fastp at Q25 and MiXCR, TCRdb rebuilt clones from the public reads, retaining in-frame beta chains. Every CDR3 protein is listed once, alongside the most common genes and DNA of its rows. The V and J calls, along with clone size, are taken from TCRdb and not from the paper's own processing. In all, the sample holds approximately 360,000 distinct CDR3 sequences, and about 25% of those were seen once. Of the sample, around four fifths is held by the ten largest clones.

This specimen belongs to a study of T cells in Graves' hyperthyroidism and ophthalmopathy (dated by TCRdb to between 2019 and 2020). About the study as a whole: Peripheral blood samples were taken at the time of initial diagnosis, prior to any treatment. Prospective prediction of ophthalmopathy was tested in an independent validation cohort consisting of some 18 hyperthyroidism patients and 15 to 17 patients who later progressed to ophthalmopathy. The roughly 100 discovery patients were randomly divided into training and test sets at a 7:3 ratio. The paper reports TCR Vbeta CDR3 sequencing of over 120 peripheral blood samples: approximately 41 ophthalmopathy, over 70 hyperthyroidism and around 17 progressor patients. In about 6 Graves' hyperthyroidism patients, the study also compared T-cell repertoires from thyroid tissue with T-cell repertoires from blood. To identify TCR V-J signatures that set the groups apart, the researchers used a discovery cohort of roughly 100 patients, made up of roughly 40 with Graves' ophthalmopathy and 57 with stable Graves' hyperthyroidism. After blood sampling, hyperthyroidism patients were treated with methimazole at a starting dose of 30 mg daily, and ophthalmopathy patients were treated with high-dose intravenous methylprednisolone. Results the study describes overall, beyond this receptor: In cross-validation, a model built on a 13 V-J signature told ophthalmopathy apart from stable hyperthyroidism with 87.88% sensitivity and 81% to 82% specificity, and in testing the same model reached 80%/75%. Sample size was not statistically predetermined, and blinding of investigators to group allocation was not performed. Most expanded thyroid clonotypes (frequency above 0.001) were also detected in blood, suggesting blood repertoires may reflect thyroid immune responses. In validation, the model predicted progression to ophthalmopathy a median of about 6.8 months before onset, with roughly 68% sensitivity and roughly 77% specificity.

Stable Graves' hyperthyroidism was defined as no progression to ophthalmopathy during 18 months of follow-up. Hyperthyroidism patients were newly diagnosed, had a disease duration of under 2 months, and were aged 18 to 65 years. Any patient with an uncontrolled infection, another autoimmune disease, pregnancy or lactation was excluded. Diagnoses were established on the basis of clinical symptoms, serum thyroxine and TRAb, thyroid ultrasound, and orbital computed tomography. PBMCs were separated from roughly 10 ml of fresh peripheral blood using Ficoll-Paque density gradient centrifugation. Total RNA was extracted with Trizol reagent, and quality was checked on an Agilent 2100 Bioanalyzer. The CDR3 starts with the cysteine, ends with the phenylalanine, and has 13 residues. Only CDR3 DNA remains: 39 bases, in frame from the first base. V sheds 7 bases and J sheds 2 bases, leaving 9 bases between their ends.

This chain joins TRBV12-3 or TRBV12-4 to TRBJ1-5; TRBD1 might be the D gene, on 6 matching bases. Sequencing was performed on blood. This sequence was found in a man aged 50 to 60 with Graves' hyperthyroidism. The nucleotide sequence is given as TGTGCCAGCACAAGGACAGGCAATCAGCCCCAGCATTTT. It translates to CASTRTGNQPQHF.